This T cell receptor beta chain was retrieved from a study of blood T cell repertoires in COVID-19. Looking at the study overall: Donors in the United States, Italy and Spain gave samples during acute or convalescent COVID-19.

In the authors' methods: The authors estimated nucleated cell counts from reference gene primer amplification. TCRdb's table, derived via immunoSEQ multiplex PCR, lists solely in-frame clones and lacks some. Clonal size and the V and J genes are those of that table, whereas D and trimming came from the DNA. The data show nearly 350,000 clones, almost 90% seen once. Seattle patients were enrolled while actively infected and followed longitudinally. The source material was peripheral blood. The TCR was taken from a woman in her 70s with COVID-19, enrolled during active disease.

The chain's CDR3 is CASSAVEGQPQHF. CDR3 coding DNA: TGTGCCAGTAGTGCGGTGGAGGGTCAGCCCCAGCATTTT. The rearrangement joins TRBV19 to TRBJ1-5; D is ambiguous. The CDR3 loop spans 13 amino acids. Trimming shortened V by 5 bases and J by 6 bases, and 11 bases separated the two germline ends. CDR1 and CDR2 from the germline V gene are LNHDA and SQIVND (reference sequence). The variable domain in full, completed from reference TRBV19 and TRBJ1-5, reads DGGITQSPKYLFRKEGQNVTLSCEQNLNHDAMYWYRQDPGQGLRLIYYSQIVNDFQKGDIAEGYSVSREKKESFPLTVTSAQKNPTAFYLCASSAVEGQPQHFGDGTRLSIL.